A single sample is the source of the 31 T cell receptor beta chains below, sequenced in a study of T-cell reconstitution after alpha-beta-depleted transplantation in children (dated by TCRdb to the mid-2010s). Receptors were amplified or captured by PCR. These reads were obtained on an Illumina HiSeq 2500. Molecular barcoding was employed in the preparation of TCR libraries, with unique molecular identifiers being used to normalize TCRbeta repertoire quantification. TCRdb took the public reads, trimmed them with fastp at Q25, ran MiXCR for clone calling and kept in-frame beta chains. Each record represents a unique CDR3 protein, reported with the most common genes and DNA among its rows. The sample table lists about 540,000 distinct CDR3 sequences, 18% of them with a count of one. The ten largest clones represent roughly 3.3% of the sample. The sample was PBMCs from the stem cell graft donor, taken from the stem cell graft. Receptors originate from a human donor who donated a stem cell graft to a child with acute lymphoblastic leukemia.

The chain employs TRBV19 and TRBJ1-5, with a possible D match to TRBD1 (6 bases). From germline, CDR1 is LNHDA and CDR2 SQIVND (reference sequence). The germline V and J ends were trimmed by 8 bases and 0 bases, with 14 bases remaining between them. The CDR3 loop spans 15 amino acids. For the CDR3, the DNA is TGTGCCAGTGACTCAGGGGCTTATAGCAATCAGCCCCAGCATTTT. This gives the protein CASDSGAYSNQPQHF.

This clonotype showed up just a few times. The CDR3 DNA follows: TGTGCCAGCAGGACAGTTCTCATGAACACTGAAGCTTTCTTT. It translates to CASRTVLMNTEAFF. This rearrangement joins TRBV27 to TRBJ1-1, with a tentative D call TRBD1 (5 bases). The CDR3 is made up of 14 amino acids. Trimming left V 6 bases short and J 0 bases short, with 11 bases between. Germline values: CDR1 MNHEY, CDR2 SMNVEV (reference sequence).

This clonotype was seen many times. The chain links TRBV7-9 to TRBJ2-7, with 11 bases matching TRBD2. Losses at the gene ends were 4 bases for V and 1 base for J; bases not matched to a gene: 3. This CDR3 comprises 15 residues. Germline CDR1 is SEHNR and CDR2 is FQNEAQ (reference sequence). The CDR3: CASSSGTSGSYEQYF. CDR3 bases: TGTGCCAGCAGCTCCGGGACTAGCGGATCCTACGAGCAGTACTTC.

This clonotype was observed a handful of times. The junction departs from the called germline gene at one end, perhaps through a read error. CDR3 sequence (DNA): TGTGCCAGCAGTTTCACCCCCGGGCCCTATAATGAGCAGTTCTTC. Its translation is CASSFTPGPYNEQFF. V and J are TRBV12-3 or TRBV12-4 and TRBJ2-1; D remains ambiguous. There are 15 residues in the CDR3.

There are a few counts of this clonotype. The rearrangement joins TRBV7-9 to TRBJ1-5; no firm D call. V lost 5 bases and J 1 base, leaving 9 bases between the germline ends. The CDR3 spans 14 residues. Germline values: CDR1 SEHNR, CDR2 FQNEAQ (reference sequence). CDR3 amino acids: CASSNTASNQPQHF. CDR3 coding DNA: TGTGCCAGCAGCAACACGGCGAGCAATCAGCCCCAGCATTTT. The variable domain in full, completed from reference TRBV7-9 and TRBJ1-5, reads DTGVSQNPRHKITKRGQNVTFRCDPISEHNRLYWYRQTLGQGPEFLTYFQNEAQLEKSRLLSDRFSAERPKGSFSTLEIQRTEQGDSAMYLCASSNTASNQPQHFGDGTRLSIL.

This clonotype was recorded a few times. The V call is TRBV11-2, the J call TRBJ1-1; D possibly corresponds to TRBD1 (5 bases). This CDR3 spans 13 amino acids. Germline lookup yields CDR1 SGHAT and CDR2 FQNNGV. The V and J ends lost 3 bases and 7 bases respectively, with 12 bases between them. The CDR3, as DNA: TGTGCCAGCAGCTTCCAGGGCACGCTTGAAGCTTTCTTT. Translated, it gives CASSFQGTLEAFF.

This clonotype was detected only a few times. The CDR3 spells CAWSLTRMETQYF. The CDR3 DNA follows: TGTGCCTGGAGTTTGACTAGGATGGAGACCCAGTACTTC. This rearrangement joins TRBV30 to TRBJ2-5, with D maybe TRBD2 (6 bases). V dropped 2 bases and J dropped 5 bases, with 12 bases sitting between them. The CDR3 runs to 13 residues. CDR1 is GTSNPN, CDR2 SVGIG, per germline (reference sequence).

CDR3 region: CASSTEGTGDQPQHF. The DNA of the CDR3 is TGTGCCAGCAGCACTGAGGGGACAGGAGATCAGCCCCAGCATTTT. The genes are TRBV12-1 and TRBJ1-5; the table calls TRBD1, which could not be checked here. TRBV12-1 counts as a pseudogene. CDR3 length: 15 residues.

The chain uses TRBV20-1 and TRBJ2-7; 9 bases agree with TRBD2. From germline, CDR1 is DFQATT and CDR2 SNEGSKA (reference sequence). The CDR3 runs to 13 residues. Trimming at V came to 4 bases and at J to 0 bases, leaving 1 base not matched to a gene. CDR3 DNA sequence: TGCAGTGCTACTAGCGGGACCTCCTACGAGCAGTACTTC. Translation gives CSATSGTSYEQYF.

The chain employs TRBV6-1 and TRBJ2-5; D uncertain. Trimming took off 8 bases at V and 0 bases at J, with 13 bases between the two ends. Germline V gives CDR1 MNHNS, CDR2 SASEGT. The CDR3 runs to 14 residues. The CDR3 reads CASSHWRNQETQYF. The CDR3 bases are TGTGCCAGCTCTCATTGGCGAAACCAAGAGACCCAGTACTTC.

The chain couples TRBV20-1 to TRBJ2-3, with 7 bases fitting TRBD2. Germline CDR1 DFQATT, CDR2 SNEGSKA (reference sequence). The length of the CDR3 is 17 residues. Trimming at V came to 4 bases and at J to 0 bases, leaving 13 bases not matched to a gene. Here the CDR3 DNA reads TGCAGTGCTACGACCATTCAGACTAGCTCTAGCACAGATACGCAGTATTTT. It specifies CSATTIQTSSSTDTQYF.

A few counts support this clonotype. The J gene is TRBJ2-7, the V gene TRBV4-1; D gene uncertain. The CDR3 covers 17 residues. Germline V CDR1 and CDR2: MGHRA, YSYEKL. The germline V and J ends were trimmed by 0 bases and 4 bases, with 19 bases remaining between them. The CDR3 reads CASSQDGGKLILYEQYF. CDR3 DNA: TGCGCCAGCAGCCAAGATGGTGGAAAACTGATCCTGTACGAGCAGTACTTC.

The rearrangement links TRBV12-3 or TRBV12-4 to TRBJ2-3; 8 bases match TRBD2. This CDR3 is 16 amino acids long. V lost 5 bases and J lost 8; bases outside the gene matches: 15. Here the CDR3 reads CASSRWGAGDRATQYF. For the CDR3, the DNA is TGTGCCAGCAGTCGGTGGGGAGCGGGAGATCGGGCTACGCAGTATTTT.

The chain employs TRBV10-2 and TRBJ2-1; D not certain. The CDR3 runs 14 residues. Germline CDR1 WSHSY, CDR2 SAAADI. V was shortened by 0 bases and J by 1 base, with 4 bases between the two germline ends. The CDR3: CASSESLSYNEQFF. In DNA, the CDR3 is TGCGCCAGCAGTGAGTCCCTGTCCTACAATGAGCAGTTCTTC.

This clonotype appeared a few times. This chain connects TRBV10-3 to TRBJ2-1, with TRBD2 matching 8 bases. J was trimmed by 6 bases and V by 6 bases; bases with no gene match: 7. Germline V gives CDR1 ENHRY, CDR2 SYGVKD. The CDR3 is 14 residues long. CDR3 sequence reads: CAISPHREGNEQFF. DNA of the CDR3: TGTGCCATCAGCCCCCACCGGGAGGGCAATGAGCAGTTCTTC.

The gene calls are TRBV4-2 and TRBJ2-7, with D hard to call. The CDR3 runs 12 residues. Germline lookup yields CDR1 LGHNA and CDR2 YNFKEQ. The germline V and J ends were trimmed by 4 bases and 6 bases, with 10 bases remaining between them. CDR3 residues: CASSRRHSEQYF. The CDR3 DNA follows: TGTGCCAGCAGCCGGCGGCATAGCGAGCAGTACTTC.

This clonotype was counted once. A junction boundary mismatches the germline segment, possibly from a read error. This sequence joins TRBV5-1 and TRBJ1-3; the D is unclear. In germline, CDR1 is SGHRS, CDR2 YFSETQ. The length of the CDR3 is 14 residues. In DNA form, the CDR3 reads TGCGCCGGCAGCTTGGACGGGACTGGAAACACCATATATTTT. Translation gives CAGSLDGTGNTIYF.

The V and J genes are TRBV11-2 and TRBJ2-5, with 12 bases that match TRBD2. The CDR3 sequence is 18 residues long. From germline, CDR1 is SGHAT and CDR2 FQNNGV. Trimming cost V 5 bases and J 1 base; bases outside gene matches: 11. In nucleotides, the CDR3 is TGTGCCAGCAGCGATCCGTCTCTAGCGGGAGGGATCCAAGAGACCCAGTACTTC. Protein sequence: CASSDPSLAGGIQETQYF.

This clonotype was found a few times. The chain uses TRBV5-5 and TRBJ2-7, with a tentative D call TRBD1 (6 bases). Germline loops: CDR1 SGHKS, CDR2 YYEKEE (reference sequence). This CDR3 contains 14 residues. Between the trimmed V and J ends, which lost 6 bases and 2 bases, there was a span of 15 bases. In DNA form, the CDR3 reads TGTGCCAGCACCCCCGTAGGGACAACCTACGAGCAGTACTTC. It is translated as CASTPVGTTYEQYF.

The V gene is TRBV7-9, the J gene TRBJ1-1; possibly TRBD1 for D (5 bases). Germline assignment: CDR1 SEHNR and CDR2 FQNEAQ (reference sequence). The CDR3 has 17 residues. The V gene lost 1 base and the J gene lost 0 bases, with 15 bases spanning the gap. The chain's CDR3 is CASSLGTGGGLNTEAFF. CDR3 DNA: TGTGCCAGCAGCTTAGGAACGGGCGGGGGATTGAACACTGAAGCTTTCTTT.

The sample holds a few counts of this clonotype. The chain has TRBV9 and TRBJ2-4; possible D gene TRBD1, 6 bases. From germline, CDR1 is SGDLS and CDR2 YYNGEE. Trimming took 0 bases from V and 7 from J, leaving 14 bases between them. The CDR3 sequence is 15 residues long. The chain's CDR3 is CASSVEQGWWNIQYF. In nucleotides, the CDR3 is TGTGCCAGCAGCGTAGAACAGGGATGGTGGAACATTCAGTACTTC. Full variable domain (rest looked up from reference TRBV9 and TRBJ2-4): DSGVTQTPKHLITATGQRVTLRCSPRSGDLSVYWYQQSLDQGLQFLIQYYNGEERAKGNILERFSAQQFPDLHSELNLSSLELGDSALYFCASSVEQGWWNIQYFGAGTRLSVL.

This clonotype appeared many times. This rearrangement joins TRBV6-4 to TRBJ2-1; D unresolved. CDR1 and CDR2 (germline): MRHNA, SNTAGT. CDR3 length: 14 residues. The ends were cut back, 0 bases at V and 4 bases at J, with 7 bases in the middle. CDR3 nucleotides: TGTGCCAGCAGTGACTCCGACGAGTACAATGAGCAGTTCTTC. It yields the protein CASSDSDEYNEQFF.

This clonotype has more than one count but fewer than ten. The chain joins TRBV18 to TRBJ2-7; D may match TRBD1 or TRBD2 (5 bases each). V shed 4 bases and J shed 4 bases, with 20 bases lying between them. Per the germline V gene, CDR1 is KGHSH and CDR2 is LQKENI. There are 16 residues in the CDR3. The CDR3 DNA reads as TGTGCCAGCTCACTCACCGTGATGGGGGTAACGTACGAGCAGTACTTC. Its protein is CASSLTVMGVTYEQYF.

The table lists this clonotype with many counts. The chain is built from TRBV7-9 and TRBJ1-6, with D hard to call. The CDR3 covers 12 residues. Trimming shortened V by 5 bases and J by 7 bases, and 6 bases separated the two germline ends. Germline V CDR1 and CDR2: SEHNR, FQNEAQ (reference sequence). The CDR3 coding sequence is TGTGCCAGCAGCGATGGAAATTCACCCCTCCACTTT. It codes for CASSDGNSPLHF.

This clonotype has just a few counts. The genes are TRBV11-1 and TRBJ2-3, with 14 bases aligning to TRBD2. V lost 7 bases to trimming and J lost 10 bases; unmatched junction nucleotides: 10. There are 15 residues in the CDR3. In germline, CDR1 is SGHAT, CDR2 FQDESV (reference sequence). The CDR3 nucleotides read TGTGCCAGCAATCCTCTGGGACTAGCGGGAGAGGCGCAGTATTTT. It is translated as CASNPLGLAGEAQYF.

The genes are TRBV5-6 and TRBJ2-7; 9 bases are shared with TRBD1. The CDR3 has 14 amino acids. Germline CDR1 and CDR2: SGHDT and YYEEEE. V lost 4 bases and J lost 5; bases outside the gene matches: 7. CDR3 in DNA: TGTGCCAGCAGCCCGGGACAGGGATGGCACGAGCAGTACTTC. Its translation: CASSPGQGWHEQYF.

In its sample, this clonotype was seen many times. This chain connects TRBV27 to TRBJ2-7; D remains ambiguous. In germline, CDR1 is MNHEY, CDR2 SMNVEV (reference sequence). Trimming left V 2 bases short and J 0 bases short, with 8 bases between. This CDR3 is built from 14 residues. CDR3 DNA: TGTGCCAGCAGTTTAGGTGTGAGCTCCTACGAGCAGTACTTC. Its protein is CASSLGVSSYEQYF.

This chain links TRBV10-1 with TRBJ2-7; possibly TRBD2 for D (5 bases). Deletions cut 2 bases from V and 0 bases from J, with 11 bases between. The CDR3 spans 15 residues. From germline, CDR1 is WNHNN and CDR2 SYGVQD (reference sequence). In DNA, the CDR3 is TGCGCCAGCAGTGAGAGTAGCGTTCTCTCCTACGAGCAGTACTTC. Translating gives CASSESSVLSYEQYF.

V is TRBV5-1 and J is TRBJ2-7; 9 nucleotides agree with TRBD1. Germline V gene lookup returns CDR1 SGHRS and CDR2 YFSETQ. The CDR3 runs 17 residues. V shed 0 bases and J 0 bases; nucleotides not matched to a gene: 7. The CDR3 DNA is TGCGCCAGCAGCTTGGTAGGACAGGGGCCGAGCTCCTACGAGCAGTACTTC. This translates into CASSLVGQGPSSYEQYF. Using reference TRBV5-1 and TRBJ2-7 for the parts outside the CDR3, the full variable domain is KAGVTQTPRYLIKTRGQQVTLSCSPISGHRSVSWYQQTPGQGLQFLFEYFSETQRNKGNFPGRFSGRQFSNSRSEMNVSTLELGDSALYLCASSLVGQGPSSYEQYFGPGTRLTVT.

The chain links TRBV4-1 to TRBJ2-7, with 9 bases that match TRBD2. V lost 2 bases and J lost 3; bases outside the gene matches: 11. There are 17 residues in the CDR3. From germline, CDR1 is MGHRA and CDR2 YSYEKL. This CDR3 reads CASSQLTATSGYYEQYF. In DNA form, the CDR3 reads TGCGCCAGCAGCCAACTCACGGCGACTAGCGGCTACTACGAGCAGTACTTC.

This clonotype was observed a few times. The CDR3 region has the DNA TGTGCCAGCAGTGACTCGAGAAGCTCGAGCACAGATACGCAGTATTTT. This codes for CASSDSRSSSTDTQYF. The chain links TRBV6-4 to TRBJ2-3; D is undetermined. The CDR3 contains 16 residues. Trimming took off 0 bases at V and 0 bases at J, with 10 bases between the two ends. CDR1 is MRHNA and CDR2 is SNTAGT in the germline V gene.